The source of this T cell receptor (beta chain) is a study of cytomegalovirus exposure and HLA in healthy donors. General observations from the study: DRB1 had the most TCR associations and HLA-C the fewest, a later analysis found, with rates varying by HLA locus. Further analysis was carried out later, and it showed several of the most significant clusters appearing linked to common viral pathogens.

The PCR contained 60 Vbeta and 13 Jbeta primers. Some clones are missing from TCRdb's copy, which holds only in-frame ones; the method was immunoSEQ multiplex PCR. This sample has about 200,000 clones; around 77% occur once, and the top ten carry approximately 3%. This CDR3 comprises 16 residues. Germline V CDR1 and CDR2: SGHRS, YFSETQ. V shed 0 bases, J shed 4 bases, and the junction held 9 bases outside the gene matches. With regard to this clone: Its target is not known.

The chain uses TRBV5-1 and TRBJ2-7; 8 bases fit TRBD2. This receptor was identified in a woman younger than 45 in good health and CMV-seronegative. Sequenced material: PBMCs. This CDR3 is CASSLATSGPAYEQYF. Here the CDR3 DNA reads TGCGCCAGCAGCTTGGCCACTAGCGGTCCCGCTTACGAGCAGTACTTC.